The 27 T cell receptor beta chains below come from one sample, sequenced in a study of cytomegalovirus exposure and HLA in healthy donors. With 60 Vbeta and 13 Jbeta primers, the PCR was carried out. Sequenced by immunoSEQ multiplex PCR; TCRdb stores in-frame clones only, minus some. Of roughly 120,000 clones listed, more than 60% are singletons. Sequenced sample: PBMCs. The receptors here all came from a woman between 40 and 55 years old in good health and CMV-seropositive.

The rearrangement joins TRBV7-2 to TRBJ1-2, with a possible D match to TRBD1 (6 bases). Germline lookup yields CDR1 SGHTA and CDR2 FQGNSA. Trimming removed 5 bases at V and 0 bases at J, with 22 bases between. The CDR3 consists of 18 residues. The CDR3 protein is CASSPGARGRSSNYGYTF. CDR3 DNA sequence: TGTGCCAGCAGCCCAGGGGCCCGGGGACGATCTTCTAACTATGGCTACACCTTC. Full variable domain (remainder filled in from reference TRBV7-2 and TRBJ1-2): GAGVSQSPSNKVTEKGKDVELRCDPISGHTALYWYRQSLGQGLEFLIYFQGNSAPDKSGLPSDRFSAERTGGSVSTLTIQRTQQEDSAVYLCASSPGARGRSSNYGYTFGSGTRLTVV.

This clone was counted once. V and J are TRBV4-1 and TRBJ2-1, with TRBD2 matching over 7 bases. Germline V lookup: CDR1 MGHRA, CDR2 YSYEKL. The CDR3 totals 14 residues. The ends lost 4 bases at V and 6 bases at J; junction bases unmatched: 6. The DNA of the CDR3 is TGCGCCAGCAGCCCGAGGGAGGGGCTCAATGAGCAGTTCTTC. The encoded protein is CASSPREGLNEQFF.

The chain recombines TRBV6-5 with TRBJ2-2; the D gene is possibly TRBD2 (6 bases). The CDR3 has 15 residues. V was pared by 2 bases and J by 3 bases, with 10 bases between. Looked up from germline, CDR1 is MNHEY and CDR2 is SVGAGI. The CDR3 DNA is TGTGCCAGCAGTTACGGGGGGAGCTACACCGGGGAGCTGTTTTTT. The encoded protein is CASSYGGSYTGELFF.

This chain uses TRBV2 with TRBJ2-1; TRBD2 matches at 13 bases. V was pared by 4 bases and J by 9 bases, with 6 bases of the junction left unmatched. There are 15 residues in the CDR3. Germline V gives CDR1 SNHLY, CDR2 FYNNEI. The CDR3 reads CASSVLAGGAGEQFF. The CDR3 DNA reads as TGTGCCAGCAGTGTACTAGCGGGAGGGGCGGGTGAGCAGTTCTTC.

The chain has TRBV13 and TRBJ2-2, with 7 bases that match TRBD2. The CDR3 runs to 14 residues. J lost 7 bases, V lost 5 bases, and 7 bases had no gene match. Germline V lookup: CDR1 PRHDT, CDR2 FYEKMQ (reference sequence). The CDR3 sequence is CASSLGEGGGELFF. CDR3 coding DNA: TGTGCCAGCAGCCTCGGGGAGGGCGGCGGGGAGCTGTTTTTT. Using reference TRBV13 and TRBJ2-2 for the parts outside the CDR3, the full variable domain is AAGVIQSPRHLIKEKRETATLKCYPIPRHDTVYWYQQGPGQDPQFLISFYEKMQSDKGSIPDRFSAQQFSDYHSELNMSSLELGDSALYFCASSLGEGGGELFFGEGSRLTVL.

The chain recombines TRBV6-6 with TRBJ1-2, with 9 bases matching TRBD1. This CDR3 has 14 residues. Germline values: CDR1 MNHNY, CDR2 SVGAGI (reference sequence). Trimming cost V 4 bases and J 6 bases; bases outside gene matches: 6. CDR3 DNA: TGTGCCAGCAGTTCCCTCACAGGGGGCGATGGCTACACCTTC. Its translation is CASSSLTGGDGYTF.

The J gene is TRBJ2-7, the V gene TRBV30; perhaps TRBD2 as D (6 bases). Germline CDR1 is GTSNPN and CDR2 is SVGIG (reference sequence). Trimming took off 0 bases at V and 3 bases at J, with 12 bases between the two ends. This CDR3 spans 14 amino acids. CDR3 sequence: CAWSVRGTDYEQYF. CDR3 sequence (DNA): TGTGCCTGGAGTGTTCGGGGGACTGACTACGAGCAGTACTTC.

The CDR3 DNA follows: TGTGCCAGCAGTACCTCGGGACAGGGGAATTCACCCCTCCACTTT. Its translation: CASSTSGQGNSPLHF. J is TRBJ1-6 and V is TRBV2; 10 nucleotides match TRBD1. Germline loops: CDR1 SNHLY, CDR2 FYNNEI. The CDR3 loop spans 15 amino acids. The V and J ends lost 5 bases and 7 bases, in that order; junction bases with no gene match: 5.

The chain recombines TRBV7-8 with TRBJ2-2, with D perhaps matching TRBD1 (6 bases). The CDR3 extends over 14 amino acids. The V and J ends lost 2 bases and 3 bases respectively, with 7 bases between them. In germline, CDR1 is SGHVS, CDR2 FQNEAQ. This chain's CDR3 is CASSLRTDTGELFF. Here the CDR3 DNA reads TGTGCCAGCAGCTTACGGACAGACACCGGGGAGCTGTTTTTT.

The J gene is TRBJ2-1, the V gene TRBV5-6, with a weak D call TRBD2 (5 bases). The V and J ends lost 4 bases and 7 bases respectively, with 24 bases between them. CDR3 length: 17 residues. Germline CDR1 and CDR2: SGHDT and YYEEEE. The CDR3, as DNA: TGTGCCAGCAGCGGACCCGGAGGAAAAACTAGTCGGAATGAGCAGTTCTTC. This codes for CASSGPGGKTSRNEQFF.

This chain connects TRBV19 to TRBJ2-2, with D unclear. The CDR3 sequence is 14 residues long. The V and J ends lost 7 bases and 1 base respectively, with 10 bases between them. CDR1 LNHDA and CDR2 SQIVND come from the germline V gene (reference sequence). The CDR3 DNA is TGTGCCAGTACTAGTCAGTGGAACACCGGGGAGCTGTTTTTT. It specifies CASTSQWNTGELFF.

This sequence joins TRBV19 and TRBJ1-1; D is undetermined. Germline lookup yields CDR1 LNHDA and CDR2 SQIVND (reference sequence). This CDR3 comprises 15 residues. Between the trimmed V and J ends, which lost 3 bases and 3 bases, there was a span of 14 bases. CDR3 sequence reads: CASSMAPAGYTEAFF. The CDR3 bases are TGTGCCAGTAGTATGGCCCCAGCGGGATACACTGAAGCTTTCTTT.

The chain links TRBV5-5 to TRBJ1-5; D perhaps matches TRBD1 (6 bases). This CDR3 is built from 14 residues. The ends were cut back, 4 bases at V and 0 bases at J, with 8 bases in the middle. The germline gives CDR1 SGHKS, CDR2 YYEKEE (reference sequence). Here the CDR3 reads CASSRGGSNQPQHF. The CDR3 nucleotides read TGTGCCAGCAGCCGAGGGGGTAGCAATCAGCCCCAGCATTTT.

The rearrangement uses TRBV28 and TRBJ1-1, with TRBD1 matching 8 bases. The J segment lost 1 base and the V segment lost 7 bases, leaving 14 bases of the junction unmatched. CDR1 and CDR2 (germline): MDHEN, SYDVKM. The CDR3 is made up of 17 amino acids. The CDR3, as DNA: TGTGCCAGCACCCTATCCAGGCCAGGGGGCGCGAACACTGAAGCTTTCTTT. Protein: CASTLSRPGGANTEAFF. The full variable domain, completed using reference TRBV28 and TRBJ1-1, is DVKVTQSSRYLVKRTGEKVFLECVQDMDHENMFWYRQDPGLGLRLIYFSYDVKMKEKGDIPEGYSVSREKKERFSLILESASTNQTSMYLCASTLSRPGGANTEAFFGQGTRLTVV.

The chain links TRBV4-1 to TRBJ1-5; D gene uncertain. The ends were cut back, 4 bases at V and 0 bases at J, with 10 bases in the middle. Germline V gives CDR1 MGHRA, CDR2 YSYEKL. This CDR3 region has 15 residues. CDR3 coding DNA: TGCGCCAGCAGCCCGGAGGGTAATAGCAATCAGCCCCAGCATTTT. Protein sequence: CASSPEGNSNQPQHF.

This clone turned up a few times. V is TRBV7-2 and J is TRBJ1-2; D unresolved. Trimming pared 5 bases from V and 5 bases from J, leaving 9 bases between. The germline gives CDR1 SGHTA, CDR2 FQGNSA. The CDR3 is 12 residues long. CDR3 bases: TGTGCCAGCAGCCAGGTCACTTATGGCTACACCTTC. Amino acids: CASSQVTYGYTF.

This clone has more than one count but fewer than ten. This rearrangement joins TRBV11-2 to TRBJ2-6; no definite D call. V shed 0 bases and J shed 0 bases, with 3 bases lying between them. Per the germline V gene, CDR1 is SGHAT and CDR2 is FQNNGV. The CDR3 is 15 amino acids. The CDR3 DNA reads TGTGCCAGCAGCTTAGAACTCTCTGGGGCCAACGTCCTGACTTTC. This sequence encodes CASSLELSGANVLTF.

V is TRBV4-2 and J is TRBJ1-5; D not resolved. Per the germline V gene, CDR1 is LGHNA and CDR2 is YNFKEQ. The CDR3 length is 17 residues. V lost 0 bases and J 0 bases, leaving 12 bases between the germline ends. CDR3 DNA sequence: TGTGCCAGCAGCCAAGATATCGCGAGCGATAGCAATCAGCCCCAGCATTTT. It yields the protein CASSQDIASDSNQPQHF.

The chain couples TRBV5-1 to TRBJ2-5, with 8 bases that match TRBD1. V shed 1 base and J 2 bases; nucleotides not matched to a gene: 10. CDR3 length: 17 residues. Germline loops: CDR1 SGHRS, CDR2 YFSETQ. CDR3 loop: CASSLYPVGQGQETQYF. As DNA, the CDR3 is TGCGCCAGCAGCTTGTATCCTGTTGGACAGGGTCAAGAGACCCAGTACTTC.

The rearrangement links TRBV11-2 to TRBJ2-3, with D perhaps TRBD1 (6 bases). In germline, CDR1 is SGHAT, CDR2 FQNNGV. CDR3 length: 15 residues. V was clipped by 0 bases and J by 1 base, with 8 bases between them. The CDR3, as DNA: TGTGCCAGCAGCTTAGAGGGACACCGCACAGATACGCAGTATTTT. Encoded protein: CASSLEGHRTDTQYF.

The DNA for the CDR3 is TGTGCCAGTAGTATTAGCGGGGCCTACAATGAGCAGTTCTTC. Translated, it gives CASSISGAYNEQFF. J is TRBJ2-1 and V is TRBV19, with 8 bases lining up with TRBD2. With V trimmed by 3 bases and J by 2 bases, 0 bases remained unmatched. Germline V gives CDR1 LNHDA, CDR2 SQIVND (reference sequence). This CDR3 spans 14 amino acids.

The chain recombines TRBV29-1 with TRBJ2-5; D possibly corresponds to TRBD1 (6 bases). With 4 bases removed from V and 5 bases from J, the gap between germline ends came to 20 bases. Looked up from germline, CDR1 is SQVTM and CDR2 is ANQGSEA. This CDR3 is built from 15 residues. The CDR3 bases are TGCAGCGTTGGACAGGCTCGGGTTAATGGGGAGACCCAGTACTTC. Translating gives CSVGQARVNGETQYF.

This chain connects TRBV29-1 to TRBJ2-3; 7 positions agree with TRBD1. Germline CDR1 SQVTM, CDR2 ANQGSEA. The V and J ends lost 2 bases and 3 bases, in that order; junction bases with no gene match: 5. The CDR3 contains 14 residues. DNA of the CDR3: TGCAGCGTTGAACGGGGACAGAATACAGATACGCAGTATTTT. The encoded protein is CSVERGQNTDTQYF.

This chain links TRBV18 with TRBJ2-7; D gene ambiguous. The CDR3 loop spans 14 amino acids. The V and J ends lost 2 bases and 0 bases respectively, with 8 bases between them. Germline assignment: CDR1 KGHSH and CDR2 LQKENI. The CDR3 coding sequence is TGTGCCAGCTCACCAGGAGCCAGCTCCTACGAGCAGTACTTC. Translated, it gives CASSPGASSYEQYF.

This chain joins TRBV4-1 and TRBJ2-1, with 9 positions matching TRBD1. V lost 4 bases, J lost 4 bases, and 2 bases stayed unmatched. Per the germline V gene, CDR1 is MGHRA and CDR2 is YSYEKL. The CDR3 covers 14 residues. CDR3 region: CASSPGQGYNEQFF. The CDR3 DNA is TGCGCCAGCAGCCCGGGACAGGGATACAATGAGCAGTTCTTC.

This clone was found a few times. V and J are TRBV4-1 and TRBJ2-7, with 8 bases that match TRBD2. Germline V gene data show CDR1 as MGHRA and CDR2 as YSYEKL. V trimming: 5 bases; J trimming: 2 bases; junction bases outside the gene matches: 14. There are 17 residues in the CDR3. CDR3 region: CASSYYFRGGRTYEQYF. The CDR3, as DNA: TGCGCCAGCAGCTACTACTTTCGGGGCGGGAGGACCTACGAGCAGTACTTC.

The V gene is TRBV2, the J gene TRBJ1-3; possibly TRBD1 for D (6 bases). Trimming removed 5 bases from V and 0 bases from J, with 8 bases in between. Germline values: CDR1 SNHLY, CDR2 FYNNEI. The length of the CDR3 is 14 residues. CDR3 nucleotides: TGTGCCAGCAGTTTGGACAGCTCTGGAAACACCATATATTTT. Protein product: CASSLDSSGNTIYF.